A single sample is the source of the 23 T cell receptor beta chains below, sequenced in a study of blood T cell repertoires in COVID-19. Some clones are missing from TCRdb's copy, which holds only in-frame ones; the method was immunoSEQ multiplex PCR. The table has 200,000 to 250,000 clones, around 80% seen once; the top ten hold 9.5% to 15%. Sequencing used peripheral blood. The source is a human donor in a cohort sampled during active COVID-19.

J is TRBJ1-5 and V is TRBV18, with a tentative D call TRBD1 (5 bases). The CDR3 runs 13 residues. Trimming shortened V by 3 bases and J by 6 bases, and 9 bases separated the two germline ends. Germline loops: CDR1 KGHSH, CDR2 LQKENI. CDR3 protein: CASSPSGVQPQHF. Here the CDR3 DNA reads TGTGCCAGCTCACCTTCGGGGGTTCAGCCCCAGCATTTT.

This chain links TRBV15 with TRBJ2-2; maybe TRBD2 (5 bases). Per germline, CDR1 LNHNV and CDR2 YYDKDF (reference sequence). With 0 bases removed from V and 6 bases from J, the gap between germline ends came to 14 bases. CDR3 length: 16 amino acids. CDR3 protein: CATSRDLGIGAGELFF. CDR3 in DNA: TGTGCCACCAGCAGAGATCTGGGCATCGGGGCCGGGGAGCTGTTTTTT.

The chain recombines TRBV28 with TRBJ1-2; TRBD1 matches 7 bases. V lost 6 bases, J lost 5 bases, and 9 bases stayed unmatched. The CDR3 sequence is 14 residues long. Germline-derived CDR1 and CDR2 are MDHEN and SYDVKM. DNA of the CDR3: TGTGCCAGCAGCAGACAGGGATCCCCTTATGGCTACACCTTC. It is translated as CASSRQGSPYGYTF.

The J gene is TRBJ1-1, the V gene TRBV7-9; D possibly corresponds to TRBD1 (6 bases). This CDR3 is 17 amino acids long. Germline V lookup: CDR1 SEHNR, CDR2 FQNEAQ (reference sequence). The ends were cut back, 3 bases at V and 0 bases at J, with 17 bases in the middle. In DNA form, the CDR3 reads TGTGCCAGCAGCTTGCTGGGGGGGCGCGGGATGAACACTGAAGCTTTCTTT. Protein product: CASSLLGGRGMNTEAFF. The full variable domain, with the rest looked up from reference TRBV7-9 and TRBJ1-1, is DTGVSQNPRHKITKRGQNVTFRCDPISEHNRLYWYRQTLGQGPEFLTYFQNEAQLEKSRLLSDRFSAERPKGSFSTLEIQRTEQGDSAMYLCASSLLGGRGMNTEAFFGQGTRLTVV.

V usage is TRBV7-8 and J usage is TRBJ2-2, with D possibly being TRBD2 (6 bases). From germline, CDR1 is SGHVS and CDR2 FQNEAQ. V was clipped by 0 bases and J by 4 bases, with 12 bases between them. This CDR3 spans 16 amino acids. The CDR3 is CASSLAGRGSTGELFF. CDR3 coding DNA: TGTGCCAGCAGCTTAGCGGGGCGGGGAAGCACCGGGGAGCTGTTTTTT.

DNA of the CDR3: TGTGCCAGCAGCTTGGCGAGGAGGGGTATCTACGAGCAGTACTTC. Amino acids: CASSLARRGIYEQYF. This chain uses TRBV5-4 with TRBJ2-7, with a tentative D call TRBD2 (6 bases). Trimming left V 0 bases short and J 3 bases short, with 13 bases between. This CDR3 region has 15 residues. CDR1 and CDR2 from the germline V gene are SGHNT and YYREEE (reference sequence).

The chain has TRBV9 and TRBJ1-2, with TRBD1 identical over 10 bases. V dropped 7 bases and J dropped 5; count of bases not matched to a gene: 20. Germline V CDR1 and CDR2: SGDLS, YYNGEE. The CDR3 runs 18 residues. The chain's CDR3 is CASSREGSVGTGEYGYTF. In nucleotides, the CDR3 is TGTGCCAGCTCCCGAGAAGGGAGCGTTGGGACAGGGGAGTATGGCTACACCTTC.

DNA of the CDR3: TGTGCCGCCTCTGCCCCCTCTAGCGGGCAGAGCTCCTACAATGAGCAGTTCTTC. Translation: CAASAPSSGQSSYNEQFF. The chain recombines TRBV10-3 with TRBJ2-1, with 8 bases aligning to TRBD2. CDR1 ENHRY and CDR2 SYGVKD come from the germline V gene. The V gene end was trimmed by 11 bases and the J gene end by 0 bases; junction bases not matched to a gene: 18. The CDR3 is 18 residues long.

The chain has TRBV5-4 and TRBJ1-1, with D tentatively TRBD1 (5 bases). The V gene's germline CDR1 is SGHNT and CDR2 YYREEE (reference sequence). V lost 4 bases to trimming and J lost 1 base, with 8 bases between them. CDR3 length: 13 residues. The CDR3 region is CASSVDKNTEAFF. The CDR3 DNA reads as TGTGCCAGCAGCGTGGACAAGAACACTGAAGCTTTCTTT.

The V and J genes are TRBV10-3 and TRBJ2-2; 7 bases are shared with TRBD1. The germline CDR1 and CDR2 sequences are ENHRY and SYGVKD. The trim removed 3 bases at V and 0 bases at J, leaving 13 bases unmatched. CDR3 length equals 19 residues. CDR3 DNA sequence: TGTGCCATCAGTGACCCTCCGGGACAGCCGCTGACGAACACCGGGGAGCTGTTTTTT. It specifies CAISDPPGQPLTNTGELFF.

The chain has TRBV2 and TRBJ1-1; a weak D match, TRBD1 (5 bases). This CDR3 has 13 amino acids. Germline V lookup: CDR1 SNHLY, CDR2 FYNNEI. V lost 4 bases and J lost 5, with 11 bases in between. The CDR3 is CASSVQGGTEAFF. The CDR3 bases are TGTGCCAGCAGTGTTCAGGGAGGAACTGAAGCTTTCTTT.

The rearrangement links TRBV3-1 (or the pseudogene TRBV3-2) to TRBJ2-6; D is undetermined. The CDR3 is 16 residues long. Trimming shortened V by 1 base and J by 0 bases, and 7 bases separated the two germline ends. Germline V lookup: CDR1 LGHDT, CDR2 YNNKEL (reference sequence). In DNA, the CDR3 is TGTGCCAGCAGCCAAGGTACGGGCTCTGGGGCCAACGTCCTGACTTTC. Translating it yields CASSQGTGSGANVLTF.

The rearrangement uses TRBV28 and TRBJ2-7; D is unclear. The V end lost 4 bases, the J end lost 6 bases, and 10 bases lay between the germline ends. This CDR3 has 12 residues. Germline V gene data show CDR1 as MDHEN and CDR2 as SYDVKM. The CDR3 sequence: CASSSPVVEQYF. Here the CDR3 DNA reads TGTGCCAGCAGTTCTCCCGTAGTCGAGCAGTACTTC.

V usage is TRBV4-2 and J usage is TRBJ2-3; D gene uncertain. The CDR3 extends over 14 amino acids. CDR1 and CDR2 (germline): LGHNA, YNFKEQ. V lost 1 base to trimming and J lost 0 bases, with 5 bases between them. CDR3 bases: TGTGCCAGCAGCCAAGTGCGGAGCACAGATACGCAGTATTTT. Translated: CASSQVRSTDTQYF.

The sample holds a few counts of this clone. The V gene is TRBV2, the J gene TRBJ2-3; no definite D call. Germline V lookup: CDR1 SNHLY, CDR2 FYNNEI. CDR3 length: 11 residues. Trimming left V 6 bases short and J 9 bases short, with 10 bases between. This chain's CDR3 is CASSPLETQYF. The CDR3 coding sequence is TGTGCCAGCAGCCCTCTAGAGACGCAGTATTTT. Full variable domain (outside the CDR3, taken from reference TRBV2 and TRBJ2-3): EPEVTQTPSHQVTQMGQEVILRCVPISNHLYFYWYRQILGQKVEFLVSFYNNEISEKSEIFDDQFSVERPDGSNFTLKIRSTKLEDSAMYFCASSPLETQYFGPGTRLTVL.

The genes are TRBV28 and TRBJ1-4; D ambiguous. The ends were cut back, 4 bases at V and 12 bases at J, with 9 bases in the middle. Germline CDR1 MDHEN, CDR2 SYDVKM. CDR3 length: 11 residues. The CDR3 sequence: CASSSSRELFF. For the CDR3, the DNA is TGTGCCAGCAGTTCTTCAAGAGAACTGTTTTTT.

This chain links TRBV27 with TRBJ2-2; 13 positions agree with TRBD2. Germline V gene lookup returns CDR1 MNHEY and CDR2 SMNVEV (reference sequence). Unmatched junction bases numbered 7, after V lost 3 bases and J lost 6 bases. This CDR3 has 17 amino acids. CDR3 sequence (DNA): TGTGCCAGCAGTTTCCTACTAGCGGGGGGGTCCGCCGGGGAGCTGTTTTTT. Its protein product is CASSFLLAGGSAGELFF.

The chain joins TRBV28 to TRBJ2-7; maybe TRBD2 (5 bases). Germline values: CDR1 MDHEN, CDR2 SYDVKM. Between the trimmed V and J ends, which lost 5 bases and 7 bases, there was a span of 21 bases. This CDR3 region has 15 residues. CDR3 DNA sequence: TGTGCCAGCAGTCTACTAGACCGGTATACGGAAGAGCAGTACTTC. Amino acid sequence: CASSLLDRYTEEQYF.

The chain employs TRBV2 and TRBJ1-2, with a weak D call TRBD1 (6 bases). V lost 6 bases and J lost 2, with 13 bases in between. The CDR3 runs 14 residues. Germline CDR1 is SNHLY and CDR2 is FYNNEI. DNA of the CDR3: TGTGCCAGCAGGACTGGACAGTTGAACTATGGCTACACCTTC. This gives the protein CASRTGQLNYGYTF.

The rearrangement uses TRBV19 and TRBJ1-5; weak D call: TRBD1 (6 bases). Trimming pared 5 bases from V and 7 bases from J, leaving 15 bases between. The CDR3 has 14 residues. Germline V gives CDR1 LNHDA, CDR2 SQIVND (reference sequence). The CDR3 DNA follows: TGTGCCAGTAGTCAGTCACAGGGTGTCCAGCCCCAGCATTTT. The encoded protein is CASSQSQGVQPQHF. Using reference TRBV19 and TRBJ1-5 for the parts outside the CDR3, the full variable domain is DGGITQSPKYLFRKEGQNVTLSCEQNLNHDAMYWYRQDPGQGLRLIYYSQIVNDFQKGDIAEGYSVSREKKESFPLTVTSAQKNPTAFYLCASSQSQGVQPQHFGDGTRLSIL.

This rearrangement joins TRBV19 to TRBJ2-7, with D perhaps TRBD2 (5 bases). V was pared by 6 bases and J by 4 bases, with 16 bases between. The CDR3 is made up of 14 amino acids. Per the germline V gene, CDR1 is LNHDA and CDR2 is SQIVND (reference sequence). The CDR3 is CASSRAGYTYEQYF. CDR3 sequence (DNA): TGTGCCAGTAGCCGGGCGGGTTATACGTACGAGCAGTACTTC.

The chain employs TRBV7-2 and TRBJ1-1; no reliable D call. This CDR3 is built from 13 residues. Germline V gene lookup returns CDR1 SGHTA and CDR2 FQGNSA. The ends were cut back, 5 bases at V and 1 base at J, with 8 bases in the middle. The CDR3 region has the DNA TGTGCCAGCAGCCAAAGCCAGAACACTGAAGCTTTCTTT. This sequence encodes CASSQSQNTEAFF.

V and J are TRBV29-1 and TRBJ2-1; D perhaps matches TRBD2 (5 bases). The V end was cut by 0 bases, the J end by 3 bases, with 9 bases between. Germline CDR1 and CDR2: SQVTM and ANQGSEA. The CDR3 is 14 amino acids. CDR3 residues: CSVEERAFYNEQFF. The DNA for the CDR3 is TGCAGCGTTGAAGAGAGGGCGTTCTACAATGAGCAGTTCTTC.